One and the same sample provided the 11 T cell receptor beta chains below, sequenced in a study of Graves' ophthalmopathy and Graves' hyperthyroidism. For repertoire sequencing, the TCR beta CDR3 regions were amplified from RNA transcripts. RT-PCR in the first round used HTBI primers; a second-round multiplex PCR followed. A single record per CDR3 protein comes from TCRdb applying MiXCR to the multiplex PCR reads. The table lists hundreds of thousands of distinct CDR3 sequences, about a fifth of them singletons. Sequenced sample: peripheral blood. Receptor source: a woman between 18 and 30 years old with stable Graves' hyperthyroidism. Some clones in this sample may be carry-over from other donors' samples.

This clonotype was detected ten times or more. The chain has TRBV25-1 and TRBJ2-7; the D is unclear. The CDR3 is made up of 11 amino acids. V lost 3 bases to trimming and J lost 4 bases, with 4 bases between them. Germline V gene lookup returns CDR1 MGHDK and CDR2 SYGVNS. The CDR3 region is CASSEWYEQYF. Here the CDR3 DNA reads TGTGCCAGCAGTGAGTGGTACGAGCAGTACTTC.

This clonotype has at least ten counts. The DNA of the CDR3 is TGTGCCAGCAGTGACATCCAGGGAGCCTCCTACGAGCAGTACTTC. Its protein is CASSDIQGASYEQYF. The V call is TRBV6-4, the J call TRBJ2-7, with D perhaps given as TRBD1 or TRBD2 (5 bases each). The germline V gene has CDR1 MRHNA and CDR2 SNTAGT. The CDR3 length is 15 residues. V was trimmed by 2 bases and J by 0 bases, leaving 11 bases between them.

The table lists this clonotype with many counts. A much larger clone lies one base from this, so it may be a read error. The CDR3 sequence is CASSQQGKTEAFF. CDR3 nucleotide sequence: TGTGCCAGCAGTCAACAGGGGAAAACTGAAGCTTTCTTT. The gene calls are TRBV25-1 and TRBJ1-1; 7 bases match TRBD1. The germline CDR1 and CDR2 sequences are MGHDK and SYGVNS. The CDR3 consists of 13 residues. With 5 bases clipped from V and 5 bases from J, the junction kept 5 bases outside the gene matches.

The table lists this clonotype with many counts. This chain connects TRBV28 to TRBJ2-7, with D hard to call. Germline CDR1 reads MDHEN; CDR2 reads SYDVKM. Trimming cost V 7 bases and J 2 bases, with 18 bases left between them. The CDR3 has 15 amino acids. The DNA for the CDR3 is TGTGCCAGCACTCGAGTGGCAGAGTCCCCCTACGAGCAGTACTTC. Translating it yields CASTRVAESPYEQYF.

This clonotype came up many times. The chain couples TRBV6-1 to TRBJ1-1; the match to TRBD1 covers 7 bases. CDR3 length: 13 amino acids. CDR1 MNHNS and CDR2 SASEGT come from the germline V gene. With V trimmed by 1 base and J by 4 bases, 0 bases remained unmatched. The CDR3 protein is CASSEGQGTEAFF. The CDR3, as DNA: TGTGCCAGCAGTGAAGGACAGGGCACTGAAGCTTTCTTT.

The genes are TRBV27 and TRBJ1-1; D is perhaps TRBD1 (6 bases). From germline, CDR1 is MNHEY and CDR2 SMNVEV (reference sequence). The germline V and J ends were trimmed by 3 bases and 3 bases, with 11 bases remaining between them. The CDR3 has 14 amino acids. The CDR3 reads CASSFRGRHTEAFF. In DNA form, the CDR3 reads TGTGCCAGCAGTTTTAGGGGGAGGCACACTGAAGCTTTCTTT.

This clonotype was seen only a few times. The chain is built from TRBV19 and TRBJ1-5; no reliable D call. Between the trimmed V and J ends, which lost 4 bases and 3 bases, there was a span of 13 bases. Germline lookup yields CDR1 LNHDA and CDR2 SQIVND (reference sequence). This CDR3 is 15 amino acids long. The DNA for the CDR3 is TGTGCCAGTAGTAGAGTTCCGGGGTCCAATCAGCCCCAGCATTTT. It yields the protein CASSRVPGSNQPQHF.

The chain joins TRBV29-1 to TRBJ2-5; perhaps TRBD2 as D (5 bases). V was shortened by 4 bases and J by 2 bases, with 17 bases between the two germline ends. The CDR3 length is 15 residues. Germline values: CDR1 SQVTM, CDR2 ANQGSEA. CDR3 loop: CSVVESGGWQETQYF. Here the CDR3 DNA reads TGCAGCGTTGTAGAGTCAGGAGGATGGCAAGAGACCCAGTACTTC. The full variable domain, rest sourced from reference TRBV29-1 and TRBJ2-5, is SAVISQKPSRDICQRGTSLTIQCQVDSQVTMMFWYRQQPGQSLTLIATANQGSEATYESGFVIDKFPISRPNLTFSTLTVSNMSPEDSSIYLCSVVESGGWQETQYFGPGTRLLVL.

The chain is built from TRBV6-5 and TRBJ1-2, with D perhaps matching TRBD1 (6 bases). This CDR3 region has 15 residues. From germline, CDR1 is MNHEY and CDR2 SVGAGI. V lost 4 bases and J 4 bases, leaving 16 bases between the germline ends. In nucleotides, the CDR3 is TGTGCCAGCAGTTTGGGCGGGGGCGCGTTCTATGGCTACACCTTC. Its protein product is CASSLGGGAFYGYTF.

The gene calls are TRBV30 and TRBJ2-2, with D possibly being TRBD1 (5 bases). The V gene lost 3 bases and the J gene lost 5 bases, with 19 bases spanning the gap. Germline CDR1 GTSNPN, CDR2 SVGIG (reference sequence). This CDR3 region has 16 residues. The CDR3 sequence: CAWRRQKVRWTGELFF. DNA of the CDR3: TGTGCCTGGAGGAGACAGAAAGTAAGGTGGACCGGGGAGCTGTTTTTT.

This clonotype was counted ten times or more. The chain employs TRBV24-1 and TRBJ1-2; D unclear. This CDR3 is 11 amino acids long. With 7 bases removed from V and 8 bases from J, the gap between germline ends came to 10 bases. Germline V gives CDR1 KGHDR, CDR2 SFDVKD. The CDR3 nucleotides are TGTGCCACCAGCGCCTCGGGGGGCTACACCTTC. Protein sequence: CATSASGGYTF.